This passage covers 28 T cell receptor beta chains from one sample sequenced in a study of T cell responses to AZD1222 COVID-19 vaccine. TCRdb's table, derived via immunoSEQ multiplex PCR, lists solely in-frame clones and lacks some. The sample lists approximately 270,000 clones; 90% to 95% were seen once. The sequencing here drew on peripheral blood, taken 28 days after the second AZD1222 dose. The receptors were gathered from an adult who received the AZD1222 COVID-19 vaccine.

V and J are TRBV12-5 and TRBJ1-2; D gene unclear. The CDR3 is 14 residues long. Germline V gene lookup returns CDR1 LGHNT and CDR2 FRNRAP. V shed 1 base and J shed 3 bases, with 9 bases lying between them. CDR3 nucleotide sequence: TGTGCTAGTGGTTTGGACACAGCCGACTATGGCTACACCTTC. As protein: CASGLDTADYGYTF.

The rearrangement joins TRBV24-1 to TRBJ2-2, with D uncertain. Germline V CDR1 and CDR2: KGHDR, SFDVKD. The V and J ends lost 0 bases and 2 bases respectively, with 9 bases between them. This CDR3 is 16 amino acids long. CDR3 nucleotides: TGTGCCACCAGTGATTTGTTAGGAGAAAACACCGGGGAGCTGTTTTTT. Amino acids: CATSDLLGENTGELFF.

This rearrangement joins TRBV6-6 to TRBJ2-2, with D perhaps matching TRBD1 or TRBD2 (5 bases each). The V gene lost 5 bases and the J gene lost 1 base, with 17 bases spanning the gap. Germline lookup yields CDR1 MNHNY and CDR2 SVGAGI (reference sequence). This CDR3 contains 17 residues. The CDR3 protein is CASSHGPRDGNTGELFF. CDR3 DNA sequence: TGTGCCAGCAGTCATGGTCCCCGGGACGGGAACACCGGGGAGCTGTTTTTT.

The CDR3 nucleotides read TGTGCCAGCAGGAGCCTTAACACTGAAGCTTTCTTT. Translation gives CASRSLNTEAFF. The chain uses TRBV5-4 and TRBJ1-1; D is undetermined. With 5 bases removed from V and 2 bases from J, the gap between germline ends came to 7 bases. Germline CDR1 is SGHNT and CDR2 is YYREEE (reference sequence). This CDR3 comprises 12 residues.

The genes are TRBV19 and TRBJ1-5, with D possibly being TRBD1 (5 bases). The length of the CDR3 is 13 residues. Per the germline V gene, CDR1 is LNHDA and CDR2 is SQIVND (reference sequence). Deletions cut 6 bases from V and 7 bases from J, with 13 bases between. The CDR3: CASRRQGSQPQHF. The CDR3 DNA is TGTGCCAGTAGGAGGCAGGGTTCACAGCCCCAGCATTTT.

The chain uses TRBV5-8 and TRBJ1-5, with D possibly being TRBD1 (5 bases). The CDR3 extends over 14 amino acids. In germline, CDR1 is SGHTS, CDR2 YDEGEE. V lost 5 bases to trimming and J lost 2 bases, with 11 bases between them. CDR3 DNA sequence: TGTGCCAGCAGTTATCAGGGTCGCAATCAGCCCCAGCATTTT. Its protein product is CASSYQGRNQPQHF.

The rearrangement joins TRBV7-6 to TRBJ2-2, with 9 positions matching TRBD1. The V and J ends lost 1 base and 5 bases, in that order; junction bases with no gene match: 5. CDR3 length equals 16 residues. In germline, CDR1 is SGHVS, CDR2 FNYEAQ. The CDR3 DNA is TGTGCCAGCAGCTTAGGACAGGGGGTCAGGACCGGGGAGCTGTTTTTT. It encodes CASSLGQGVRTGELFF.

The J gene is TRBJ1-2, the V gene TRBV28, with D perhaps matching TRBD1 (6 bases). Per the germline V gene, CDR1 is MDHEN and CDR2 is SYDVKM. Trimming took off 0 bases at V and 4 bases at J, with 12 bases between the two ends. The CDR3 totals 15 residues. CDR3 DNA: TGTGCCAGCAGTTTATGGGGGGGCCTAGGCTATGGCTACACCTTC. It codes for CASSLWGGLGYGYTF.

The chain is built from TRBV12-3 or TRBV12-4 and TRBJ2-7; tentatively, D is TRBD2 (5 bases). Trimming left V 4 bases short and J 2 bases short, with 9 bases between. The CDR3 covers 13 residues. CDR3 in amino acids: CASSSGSPYEQYF. The CDR3 DNA is TGTGCCAGCAGTTCGGGATCTCCCTACGAGCAGTACTTC.

The J gene is TRBJ1-5, the V gene TRBV28, with a possible D match to TRBD1 (5 bases). V was cut by 5 bases and J by 3 bases, with 14 bases left in between. The CDR3 sequence is 15 residues long. Germline V CDR1 and CDR2: MDHEN, SYDVKM. CDR3 amino acids: CASSIPTGPNQPQHF. The CDR3 nucleotides are TGTGCCAGCAGTATACCCACAGGCCCCAATCAGCCCCAGCATTTT.

The chain links TRBV5-1 to TRBJ2-7; 7 bases map to TRBD2. The junction had 2 bases not matched to a gene; V was cut back by 1 base and J by 1 base. Germline CDR1 SGHRS, CDR2 YFSETQ. There are 14 residues in the CDR3. Written as DNA, the CDR3 is TGCGCCAGCAGCTTGCGGGGGGTATCCTACGAGCAGTACTTC. Its translation: CASSLRGVSYEQYF. Combining the CDR3 with reference TRBV5-1 and TRBJ2-7 gives the whole variable domain KAGVTQTPRYLIKTRGQQVTLSCSPISGHRSVSWYQQTPGQGLQFLFEYFSETQRNKGNFPGRFSGRQFSNSRSEMNVSTLELGDSALYLCASSLRGVSYEQYFGPGTRLTVT.

The chain recombines TRBV19 with TRBJ1-5; 8 bases line up with TRBD1. Germline lookup yields CDR1 LNHDA and CDR2 SQIVND (reference sequence). This CDR3 is built from 14 residues. Trimming at V came to 5 bases and at J to 6 bases, leaving 6 bases not matched to a gene. In nucleotides, the CDR3 is TGTGCCAGTAGTTTTCAGGGGGCCGGTCAGCCCCAGCATTTT. This encodes CASSFQGAGQPQHF.

The chain carries TRBV15 and TRBJ2-3; perhaps TRBD2 as D (5 bases). The CDR3 consists of 13 residues. Germline values: CDR1 LNHNV, CDR2 YYDKDF (reference sequence). V was clipped by 8 bases and J by 1 base, with 10 bases between them. CDR3 amino acids: CATGLGGTDTQYF. The DNA for the CDR3 is TGTGCCACCGGCCTCGGGGGCACAGATACGCAGTATTTT.

This chain joins TRBV5-1 and TRBJ2-3; D gene ambiguous. Trimming took off 5 bases at V and 2 bases at J, with 18 bases between the two ends. The CDR3 covers 16 residues. The germline V gene has CDR1 SGHRS and CDR2 YFSETQ. For the CDR3, the DNA is TGCGCCAGCAGACTGGAAGGTATTAGGTCCACAGATACGCAGTATTTT. Its protein product is CASRLEGIRSTDTQYF.

This rearrangement joins TRBV3-1 (or the pseudogene TRBV3-2) to TRBJ1-4, with 9 bases aligning to TRBD1. The V segment lost 4 bases and the J segment 8 bases; nucleotides outside the gene matches: 8. Germline CDR1 reads LGHDT; CDR2 reads YNNKEL (reference sequence). The CDR3 has 15 amino acids. The chain's CDR3 is CASSPWDRVGEKLFF. As DNA, the CDR3 is TGTGCCAGCAGCCCCTGGGACAGGGTTGGAGAAAAACTGTTTTTT.

CDR3 sequence: CASSIRDTLYEQYF. Written as DNA, the CDR3 is TGTGCCAGCAGCATCCGGGACACCCTTTACGAGCAGTACTTC. The V gene is TRBV7-9, the J gene TRBJ2-7; a weak D match, TRBD1 (6 bases). V gave up 5 bases and J gave up 4 bases, with 15 bases separating them. The germline gives CDR1 SEHNR, CDR2 FQNEAQ (reference sequence). This CDR3 has 14 residues. Based on the CDR3 plus reference TRBV7-9 and TRBJ2-7, the full variable domain is DTGVSQNPRHKITKRGQNVTFRCDPISEHNRLYWYRQTLGQGPEFLTYFQNEAQLEKSRLLSDRFSAERPKGSFSTLEIQRTEQGDSAMYLCASSIRDTLYEQYFGPGTRLTVT.

This rearrangement joins TRBV5-1 to TRBJ2-3, with D hard to call. V lost 0 bases and J 5 bases, leaving 13 bases between the germline ends. This CDR3 has 15 amino acids. The V gene's germline CDR1 is SGHRS and CDR2 YFSETQ. The CDR3 DNA reads TGCGCCAGCAGCTTGGGGGTTGACCGATTAGATACGCAGTATTTT. Translated, it gives CASSLGVDRLDTQYF.

The chain couples TRBV5-1 to TRBJ1-2; 9 bases align to TRBD1. The CDR3 loop spans 17 amino acids. The J segment lost 6 bases and the V segment lost 1 base, leaving 13 bases of the junction unmatched. Germline V gives CDR1 SGHRS, CDR2 YFSETQ. In DNA form, the CDR3 reads TGCGCCAGCAGCTTGTGGTTGGGGACAGGGTTAAAGGATGGCTACACCTTC. Translation: CASSLWLGTGLKDGYTF.

The chain combines TRBV10-2 with TRBJ2-2; 7 bases align to TRBD1. CDR3 length: 14 residues. CDR1 WSHSY and CDR2 SAAADI come from the germline V gene. The V segment lost 6 bases and the J segment 4 bases; nucleotides outside the gene matches: 5. The CDR3 loop is CASRQGMSTGELFF. The CDR3 region has the DNA TGCGCCAGCAGACAGGGGATGAGCACCGGGGAGCTGTTTTTT.

The chain carries TRBV28 and TRBJ1-5, with D unresolved. Per the germline V gene, CDR1 is MDHEN and CDR2 is SYDVKM. Trimming took off 6 bases at V and 0 bases at J, with 21 bases between the two ends. This CDR3 has 18 amino acids. The CDR3 spells CASSPGEFIANSNQPQHF. For the CDR3, the DNA is TGTGCCAGCAGCCCCGGTGAGTTTATCGCAAATAGCAATCAGCCCCAGCATTTT.

The chain joins TRBV18 to TRBJ1-2; D uncertain. The CDR3 has 15 residues. CDR1 is KGHSH and CDR2 is LQKENI in the germline V gene. Trimming took off 3 bases at V and 3 bases at J, with 14 bases between the two ends. CDR3 region: CASSPAQLDYYGYTF. CDR3 nucleotide sequence: TGTGCCAGCTCACCGGCTCAGCTGGATTACTATGGCTACACCTTC.

This chain joins TRBV2 and TRBJ1-3; D uncertain. The CDR3 is made up of 15 amino acids. With 4 bases removed from V and 0 bases from J, the gap between germline ends came to 10 bases. Germline V gene sequence: CDR1 SNHLY, CDR2 FYNNEI. The CDR3 DNA reads TGTGCCAGCAGTGCCGGGGTTTCCTCTGGAAACACCATATATTTT. Its protein product is CASSAGVSSGNTIYF.

The rearrangement links TRBV7-9 to TRBJ1-6; 7 nucleotides align to TRBD1. This CDR3 comprises 16 residues. Germline CDR1 SEHNR, CDR2 FQNEAQ (reference sequence). Unmatched junction bases numbered 4, after V lost 5 bases and J lost 0 bases. This CDR3 reads CASSPGQSSYNSPLHF. The CDR3 DNA follows: TGTGCCAGCAGCCCGGGACAGAGCTCCTATAATTCACCCCTCCACTTT.

This chain links TRBV7-9 with TRBJ2-3; D might be TRBD2 (6 bases). Germline CDR1 and CDR2: SEHNR and FQNEAQ (reference sequence). The CDR3 is 15 residues long. V was shortened by 5 bases and J by 2 bases, with 14 bases between the two germline ends. The CDR3 coding sequence is TGTGCCAGCAGCCCGGCGGGGCGGCCCACAGATACGCAGTATTTT. This codes for CASSPAGRPTDTQYF.

The chain links TRBV27 to TRBJ2-7, with 9 bases lining up with TRBD1. V trimming: 1 base; J trimming: 2 bases; junction bases outside the gene matches: 3. The CDR3 contains 15 residues. The V gene's germline CDR1 is MNHEY and CDR2 SMNVEV (reference sequence). This CDR3 is CASSLWTGATYEQYF. The CDR3 DNA reads TGTGCCAGCAGTTTATGGACAGGGGCCACCTACGAGCAGTACTTC.

The genes are TRBV28 and TRBJ2-2; 8 bases line up with TRBD1. This CDR3 has 14 residues. Trimming took 4 bases from V and 5 from J; bases not matched to a gene: 3. In germline, CDR1 is MDHEN, CDR2 SYDVKM. The CDR3 DNA reads TGTGCCAGCAGTTCGACAGGGGTAACCGGGGAGCTGTTTTTT. Translating gives CASSSTGVTGELFF.

This chain connects TRBV6-5 to TRBJ2-1; possibly TRBD2 for D (5 bases). Germline-derived CDR1 and CDR2 are MNHEY and SVGAGI. The V gene lost 8 bases and the J gene lost 0 bases, with 14 bases spanning the gap. The CDR3 spans 15 residues. This CDR3 reads CASDSAKSSYNEQFF. DNA for the CDR3: TGTGCCAGCGATAGCGCTAAGAGCTCCTACAATGAGCAGTTCTTC.

The chain combines TRBV3-1 (or the pseudogene TRBV3-2) with TRBJ2-3, with D possibly matching TRBD1 (6 bases). CDR1 is LGHDT, CDR2 YNNKEL, per germline (reference sequence). This CDR3 contains 15 residues. Deletions cut 2 bases from V and 3 bases from J, with 12 bases between. The CDR3 is CASSQRDIGTDTQYF. The CDR3 region has the DNA TGTGCCAGCAGCCAACGGGACATCGGGACAGATACGCAGTATTTT.